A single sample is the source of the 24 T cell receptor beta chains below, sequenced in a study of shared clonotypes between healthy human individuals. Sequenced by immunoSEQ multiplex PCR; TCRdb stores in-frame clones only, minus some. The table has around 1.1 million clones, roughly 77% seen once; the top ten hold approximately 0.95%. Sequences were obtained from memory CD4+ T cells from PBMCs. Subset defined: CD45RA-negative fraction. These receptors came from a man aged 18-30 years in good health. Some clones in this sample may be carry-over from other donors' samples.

CDR3 sequence: CAISETEQVYEQYF. CDR3 DNA: TGTGCCATCAGTGAAACGGAGCAGGTCTACGAGCAGTACTTC. V is TRBV10-3 and J is TRBJ2-7; no reliable D call. CDR3 length: 14 amino acids. Germline CDR1 reads ENHRY; CDR2 reads SYGVKD. Trimming took 3 bases from V and 3 from J, leaving 12 bases between them.

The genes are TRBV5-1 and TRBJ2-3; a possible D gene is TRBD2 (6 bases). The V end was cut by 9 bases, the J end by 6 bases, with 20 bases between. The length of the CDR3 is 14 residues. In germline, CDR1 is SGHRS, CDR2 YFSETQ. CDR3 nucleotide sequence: TGCGCCAACTCTCTTGGGGCGGAGGGGGATACGCAGTATTTT. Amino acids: CANSLGAEGDTQYF.

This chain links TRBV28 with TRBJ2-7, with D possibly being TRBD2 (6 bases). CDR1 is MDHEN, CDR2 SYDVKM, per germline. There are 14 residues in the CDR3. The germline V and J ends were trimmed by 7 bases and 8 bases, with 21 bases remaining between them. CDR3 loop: CASTLRGTSGKQYF. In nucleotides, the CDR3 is TGTGCCAGCACCCTACGGGGGACCTCCGGGAAGCAGTACTTC.

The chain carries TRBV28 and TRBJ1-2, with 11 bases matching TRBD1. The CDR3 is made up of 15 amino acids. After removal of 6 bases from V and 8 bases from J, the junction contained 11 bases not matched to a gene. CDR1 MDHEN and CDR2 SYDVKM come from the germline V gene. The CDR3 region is CASSRPGQGAGGYTF. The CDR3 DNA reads TGTGCCAGCAGCCGCCCCGGACAGGGGGCTGGCGGCTACACCTTC.

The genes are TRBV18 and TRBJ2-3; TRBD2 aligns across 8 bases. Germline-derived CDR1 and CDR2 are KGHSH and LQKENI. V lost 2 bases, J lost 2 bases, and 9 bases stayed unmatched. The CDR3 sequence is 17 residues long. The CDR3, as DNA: TGTGCCAGCTCACCAAGACTAGCGAGACAACTCACAGATACGCAGTATTTT. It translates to CASSPRLARQLTDTQYF.

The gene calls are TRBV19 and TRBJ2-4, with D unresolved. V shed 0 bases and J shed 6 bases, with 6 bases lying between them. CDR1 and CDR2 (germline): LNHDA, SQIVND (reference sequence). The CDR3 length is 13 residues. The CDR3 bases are TGTGCCAGTAGTATAGAAGGGTTAAACATTCAGTACTTC. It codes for CASSIEGLNIQYF.

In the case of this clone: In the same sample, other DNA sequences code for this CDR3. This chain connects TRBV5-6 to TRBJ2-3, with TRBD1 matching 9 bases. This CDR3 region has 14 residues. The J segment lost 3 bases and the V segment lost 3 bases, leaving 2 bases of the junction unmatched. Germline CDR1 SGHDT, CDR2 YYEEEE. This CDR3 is CASSWDRATDTQYF. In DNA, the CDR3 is TGTGCCAGCAGCTGGGACAGGGCTACAGATACGCAGTATTTT.

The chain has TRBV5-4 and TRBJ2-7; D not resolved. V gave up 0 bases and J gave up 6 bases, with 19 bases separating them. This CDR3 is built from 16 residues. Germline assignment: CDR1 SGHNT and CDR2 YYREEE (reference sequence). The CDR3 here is CASSLGVPTARVEQYF. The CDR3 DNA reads TGTGCCAGCAGCTTGGGAGTCCCTACTGCACGGGTCGAGCAGTACTTC.

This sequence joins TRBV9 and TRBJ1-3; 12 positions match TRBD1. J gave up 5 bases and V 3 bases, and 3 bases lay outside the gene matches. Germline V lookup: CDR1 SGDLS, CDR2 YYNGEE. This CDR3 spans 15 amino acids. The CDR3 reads CASSGGQGARNTIYF. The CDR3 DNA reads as TGTGCCAGCAGCGGGGGACAGGGGGCGAGAAACACCATATATTTT.

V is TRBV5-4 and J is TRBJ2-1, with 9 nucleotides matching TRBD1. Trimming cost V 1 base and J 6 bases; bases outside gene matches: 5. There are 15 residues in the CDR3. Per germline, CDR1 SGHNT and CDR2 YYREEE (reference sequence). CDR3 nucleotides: TGTGCCAGCAGCTTGACTACAGGGGGCCCCAATGAGCAGTTCTTC. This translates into CASSLTTGGPNEQFF. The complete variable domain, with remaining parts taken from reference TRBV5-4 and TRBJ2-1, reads ETGVTQSPTHLIKTRGQQVTLRCSSQSGHNTVSWYQQALGQGPQFIFQYYREEENGRGNFPPRFSGLQFPNYSSELNVNALELDDSALYLCASSLTTGGPNEQFFGPGTRLTVL.

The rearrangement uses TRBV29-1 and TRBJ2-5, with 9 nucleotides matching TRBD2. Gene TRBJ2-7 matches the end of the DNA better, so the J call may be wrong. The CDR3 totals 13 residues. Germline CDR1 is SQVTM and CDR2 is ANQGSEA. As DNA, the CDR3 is TGCAGCGTTGGCGGGAGGGGGACCTACGAGCAGTACTTC. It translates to CSVGGRGTYEQYF.

Here the CDR3 reads CASSGRTGGAWQPQHF. CDR3 sequence (DNA): TGTGCCAGCAGTGGGAGGACAGGGGGCGCCTGGCAGCCCCAGCATTTT. The chain has TRBV28 and TRBJ1-5; 11 nucleotides line up with TRBD1. CDR1 is MDHEN and CDR2 is SYDVKM in the germline V gene. V shed 5 bases, J shed 7 bases, and the junction held 10 bases outside the gene matches. The CDR3 is 16 residues long.

CDR3 in amino acids: CASSPLRDNSNQPQHF. The CDR3 nucleotides read TGTGCCAGCAGTCCACTCAGGGACAATAGCAATCAGCCCCAGCATTTT. The chain recombines TRBV6-6 with TRBJ1-5, with D perhaps matching TRBD1 (6 bases). This CDR3 is built from 16 residues. With 5 bases removed from V and 0 bases from J, the gap between germline ends came to 14 bases. Looked up from germline, CDR1 is MNHNY and CDR2 is SVGAGI (reference sequence).

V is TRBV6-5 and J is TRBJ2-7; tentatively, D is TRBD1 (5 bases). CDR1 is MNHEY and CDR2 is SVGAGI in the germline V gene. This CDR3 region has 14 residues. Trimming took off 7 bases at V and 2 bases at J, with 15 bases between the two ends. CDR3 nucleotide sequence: TGTGCCAGCACCCGCTGGGGCGAGGCCTACGAGCAGTACTTC. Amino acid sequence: CASTRWGEAYEQYF.

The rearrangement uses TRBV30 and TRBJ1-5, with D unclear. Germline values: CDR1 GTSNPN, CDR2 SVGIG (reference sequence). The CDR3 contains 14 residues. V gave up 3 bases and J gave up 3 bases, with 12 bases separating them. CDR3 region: CAWSGVGDNQPQHF. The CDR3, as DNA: TGTGCCTGGAGCGGAGTCGGGGACAATCAGCCCCAGCATTTT.

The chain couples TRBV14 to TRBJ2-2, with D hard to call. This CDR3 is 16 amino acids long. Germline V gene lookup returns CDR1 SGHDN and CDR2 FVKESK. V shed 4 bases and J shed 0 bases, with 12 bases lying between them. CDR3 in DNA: TGTGCCAGCAGCCGCGCAACGCCCACGAACACCGGGGAGCTGTTTTTT. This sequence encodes CASSRATPTNTGELFF.

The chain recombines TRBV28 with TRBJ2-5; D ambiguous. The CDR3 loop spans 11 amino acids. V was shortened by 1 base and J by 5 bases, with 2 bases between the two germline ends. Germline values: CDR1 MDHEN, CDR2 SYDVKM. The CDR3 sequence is CASSLFETQYF. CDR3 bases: TGTGCCAGCAGTTTATTTGAGACCCAGTACTTC.

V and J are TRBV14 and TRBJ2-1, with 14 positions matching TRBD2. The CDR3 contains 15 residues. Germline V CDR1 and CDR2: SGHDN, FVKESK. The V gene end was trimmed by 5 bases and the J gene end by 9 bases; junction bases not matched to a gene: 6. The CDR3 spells CASSSGTSGRREQFF. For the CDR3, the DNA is TGTGCCAGCAGCTCCGGGACTAGCGGGAGACGTGAGCAGTTCTTC.

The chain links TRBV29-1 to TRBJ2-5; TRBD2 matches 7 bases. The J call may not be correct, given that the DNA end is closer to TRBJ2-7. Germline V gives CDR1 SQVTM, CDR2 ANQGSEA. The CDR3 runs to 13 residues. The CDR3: CSVGFWEGAEQYF. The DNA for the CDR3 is TGCAGCGTTGGCTTTTGGGAGGGAGCCGAGCAGTACTTC.

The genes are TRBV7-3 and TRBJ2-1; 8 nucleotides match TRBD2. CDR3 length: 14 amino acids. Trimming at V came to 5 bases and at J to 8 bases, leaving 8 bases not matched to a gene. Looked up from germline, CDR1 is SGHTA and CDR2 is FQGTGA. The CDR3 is CASSATSADYEQFF. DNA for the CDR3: TGTGCCAGCAGCGCGACTAGCGCCGATTATGAGCAGTTCTTC.

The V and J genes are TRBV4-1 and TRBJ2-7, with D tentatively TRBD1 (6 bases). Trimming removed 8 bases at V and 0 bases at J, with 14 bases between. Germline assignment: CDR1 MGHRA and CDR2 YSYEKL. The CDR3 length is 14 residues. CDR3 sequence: CASATRDTSYEQYF. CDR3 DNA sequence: TGCGCCAGCGCGACCCGGGACACCTCCTACGAGCAGTACTTC.

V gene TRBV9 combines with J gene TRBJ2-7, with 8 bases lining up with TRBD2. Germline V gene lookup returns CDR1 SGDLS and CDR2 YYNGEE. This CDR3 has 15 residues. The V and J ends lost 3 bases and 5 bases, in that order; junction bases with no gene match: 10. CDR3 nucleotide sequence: TGTGCCAGCAGCGATGGGCGGGGGGAGCTCAACGAGCAGTACTTC. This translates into CASSDGRGELNEQYF.

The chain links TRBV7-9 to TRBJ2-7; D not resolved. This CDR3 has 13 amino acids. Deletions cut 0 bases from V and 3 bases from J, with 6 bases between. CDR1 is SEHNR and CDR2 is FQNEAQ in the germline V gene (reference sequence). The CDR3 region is CASSLAGHYEQYF. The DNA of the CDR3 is TGTGCCAGCAGCTTAGCGGGTCACTACGAGCAGTACTTC. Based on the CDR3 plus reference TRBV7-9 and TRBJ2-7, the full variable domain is DTGVSQNPRHKITKRGQNVTFRCDPISEHNRLYWYRQTLGQGPEFLTYFQNEAQLEKSRLLSDRFSAERPKGSFSTLEIQRTEQGDSAMYLCASSLAGHYEQYFGPGTRLTVT.

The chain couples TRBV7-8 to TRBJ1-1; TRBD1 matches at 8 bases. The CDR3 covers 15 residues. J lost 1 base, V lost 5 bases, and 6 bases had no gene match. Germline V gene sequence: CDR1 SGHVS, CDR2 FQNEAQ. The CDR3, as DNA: TGTGCCAGCAGCACCGGACAGGGCCCGAACACTGAAGCTTTCTTT. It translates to CASSTGQGPNTEAFF.